The entry that follows covers one TCR beta chain sequence. The record originates from a study of OX40 agonist ivuxolimab in advanced cancers. The table came from immunoSEQ multiplex PCR; TCRdb's copy has only in-frame clones and leaves some out. The table has approximately 76,000 clones, 90% to 95% seen once. The V gene end was trimmed by 4 bases and the J gene end by 8 bases; junction bases not matched to a gene: 18. The germline gives CDR1 LNHDA, CDR2 SQIVND (reference sequence). The CDR3 extends over 17 amino acids. This TCR came from an adult with an advanced solid tumor such as melanoma, head and neck, liver or kidney cancer. The V and J genes are TRBV19 and TRBJ1-2; TRBD1 agrees at 8 bases. This sample comprised CD4+ or CD8+ T cells sorted from blood, obtained in a trial of the OX40 agonist ivuxolimab. The CDR3 DNA reads as TGTGCCAGTAGTACCCCGGACAGGGAATGGGTATTGGAAGGCTACACCTTC. It translates to CASSTPDREWVLEGYTF.